The 27 T cell receptor beta chains presented below share a single source sample, sequenced in a study of shared clonotypes between healthy human individuals (dated by TCRdb to the early 2020s). Libraries were built with the immunoSEQ multiplex PCR assay. The clones in this table, taken by TCRdb from immuneACCESS, are in-frame only. Not every clone is retained; where verified, under half of the shortfall comes from an unresolved V gene, and the cause of the rest is unknown. This sample has 700,000 or so clones in its table, and roughly 78% of those were observed once. Under 2% of the sample is held by the ten biggest clonotypes. Sequencing used memory CD4+ T cells sorted from blood. In the paper's terms, the cell subset or site label means: CD45RA-negative fraction. Every receptor here comes from a woman between 25 and 40 years old in good health.

The CDR3 loop reads CASSLGQPRAKETQYF. The CDR3 nucleotides read TGTGCCAGCAGCTTGGGACAGCCCAGGGCCAAAGAGACCCAGTACTTC. The rearrangement uses TRBV5-4 and TRBJ2-5, with a weak D call TRBD1 (5 bases). CDR1 and CDR2 from the germline V gene are SGHNT and YYREEE (reference sequence). The CDR3 has 16 amino acids. V was pared by 0 bases and J by 3 bases, with 15 bases between.

For the CDR3, the DNA is TGCACCAGCAGCAGCGGTAGGTCCTACAATGAGCAGTTCTTC. It codes for CTSSSGRSYNEQFF. V gene TRBV1 combines with J gene TRBJ2-1; the listed D gene, TRBD2, was not tested against the DNA. TRBV1 is a pseudogene locus. This CDR3 region has 14 residues.

The chain employs TRBV27 and TRBJ2-1; TRBD2 agrees at 8 bases. This CDR3 spans 16 amino acids. V shed 7 bases, J shed 8 bases, and the junction held 16 bases outside the gene matches. The V gene's germline CDR1 is MNHEY and CDR2 SMNVEV (reference sequence). This chain's CDR3 is CASIGGAGDRRYEQFF. The CDR3, as DNA: TGTGCCAGCATCGGGGGGGCGGGAGATCGCAGGTATGAGCAGTTCTTC.

The chain employs TRBV7-8 and TRBJ2-1; TRBD2 matches at 9 bases. J lost 6 bases, V lost 2 bases, and 11 bases had no gene match. The V gene's germline CDR1 is SGHVS and CDR2 FQNEAQ. This CDR3 has 17 residues. DNA for the CDR3: TGTGCCAGCAGCTTATCACCCGTGACTAGCGGCCGCAATGAGCAGTTCTTC. Protein: CASSLSPVTSGRNEQFF.

The CDR3 sequence is CASSHTQGDPEAFF. DNA of the CDR3: TGTGCCAGCAGCCACACACAGGGTGACCCTGAAGCTTTCTTT. This chain links TRBV13 with TRBJ1-1; tentatively, D is TRBD1 (6 bases). The ends were cut back, 5 bases at V and 6 bases at J, with 16 bases in the middle. Germline assignment: CDR1 PRHDT and CDR2 FYEKMQ (reference sequence). The CDR3 spans 14 residues.

V is TRBV5-1 and J is TRBJ2-5; perhaps D is TRBD1 or TRBD2 (5 bases each). Germline loops: CDR1 SGHRS, CDR2 YFSETQ. This CDR3 is 13 amino acids long. Trimming removed 4 bases at V and 7 bases at J, with 14 bases between. This chain's CDR3 is CASSLGTGGTQYF. Here the CDR3 DNA reads TGCGCCAGCAGCCTCGGGACGGGTGGGACCCAGTACTTC. The full variable domain, in which reference TRBV5-1 and TRBJ2-5 provide the parts outside the CDR3, is KAGVTQTPRYLIKTRGQQVTLSCSPISGHRSVSWYQQTPGQGLQFLFEYFSETQRNKGNFPGRFSGRQFSNSRSEMNVSTLELGDSALYLCASSLGTGGTQYFGPGTRLLVL.

The rearrangement uses TRBV7-2 and TRBJ2-5; possibly TRBD2 for D (6 bases). This CDR3 contains 13 residues. CDR1 and CDR2 from the germline V gene are SGHTA and FQGNSA. V was clipped by 5 bases and J by 5 bases, with 12 bases between them. In DNA, the CDR3 is TGTGCCAGCAGCCCGGGTGGAGGGGAGACCCAGTACTTC. Translating gives CASSPGGGETQYF.

The chain couples TRBV7-2 to TRBJ2-3, with D perhaps matching TRBD2 (5 bases). The CDR3 loop spans 15 amino acids. The germline V and J ends were trimmed by 1 base and 3 bases, with 11 bases remaining between them. Germline CDR1 reads SGHTA; CDR2 reads FQGNSA. CDR3 region: CASSLGGKQTDTQYF. CDR3 bases: TGTGCCAGCAGCTTAGGAGGGAAGCAAACAGATACGCAGTATTTT. Complete variable domain (other parts from reference TRBV7-2 and TRBJ2-3): GAGVSQSPSNKVTEKGKDVELRCDPISGHTALYWYRQSLGQGLEFLIYFQGNSAPDKSGLPSDRFSAERTGGSVSTLTIQRTQQEDSAVYLCASSLGGKQTDTQYFGPGTRLTVL.

About this clone: This sample also contains other DNA sequences that code for the same CDR3. This chain connects TRBV19 to TRBJ1-1; D ambiguous. CDR1 is LNHDA and CDR2 is SQIVND in the germline V gene (reference sequence). The CDR3 spans 13 residues. V shed 7 bases and J shed 1 base, with 10 bases lying between them. CDR3 bases: TGTGCCAGTAAGCGACGGGGGAACACTGAAGCTTTCTTT. Protein sequence: CASKRRGNTEAFF.

The CDR3 reads CASSLELADTDTQYF. The DNA for the CDR3 is TGCGCCAGCAGCTTGGAACTAGCGGACACAGATACGCAGTATTTT. This chain uses TRBV5-1 with TRBJ2-3; 8 bases are a match to TRBD2. This CDR3 has 15 residues. The V segment lost 0 bases and the J segment 2 bases; nucleotides outside the gene matches: 2. CDR1 is SGHRS and CDR2 is YFSETQ in the germline V gene.

The chain couples TRBV5-1 to TRBJ1-5; 7 bases match TRBD1. Germline V gene data show CDR1 as SGHRS and CDR2 as YFSETQ. Trimming took 4 bases from V and 4 from J; bases not matched to a gene: 8. This CDR3 spans 15 amino acids. The CDR3 loop reads CASSPEGQPNQPQHF. The CDR3 DNA reads as TGCGCCAGCAGCCCAGAGGGACAGCCTAATCAGCCCCAGCATTTT. Using reference TRBV5-1 and TRBJ1-5 for the parts outside the CDR3, the full variable domain is KAGVTQTPRYLIKTRGQQVTLSCSPISGHRSVSWYQQTPGQGLQFLFEYFSETQRNKGNFPGRFSGRQFSNSRSEMNVSTLELGDSALYLCASSPEGQPNQPQHFGDGTRLSIL.

The CDR3 region is CASSQALAPQETQYF. Here the CDR3 DNA reads TGTGCCAGCAGCCAAGCCCTAGCCCCACAAGAGACCCAGTACTTC. V is TRBV16 and J is TRBJ2-5; D is possibly TRBD2 (5 bases). The CDR3 consists of 15 residues. V was trimmed by 2 bases and J by 2 bases, leaving 12 bases between them. The V gene's germline CDR1 is KGHSY and CDR2 FQNENV.

The chain carries TRBV19 and TRBJ2-3, with TRBD2 matching over 10 bases. The CDR3 loop spans 16 amino acids. CDR1 and CDR2 from the germline V gene are LNHDA and SQIVND (reference sequence). With V trimmed by 3 bases and J by 4 bases, 7 bases remained unmatched. The DNA of the CDR3 is TGTGCCAGTAGTATTCAAGCAGCGGGAGGGGCAGATACGCAGTATTTT. Its translation: CASSIQAAGGADTQYF.

The chain combines TRBV20-1 with TRBJ1-1, with D unclear. V lost 3 bases and J lost 6, with 8 bases in between. The CDR3 totals 11 residues. Germline-derived CDR1 and CDR2 are DFQATT and SNEGSKA (reference sequence). CDR3 amino acids: CSASRVAEAFF. The CDR3, as DNA: TGCAGTGCTAGCCGGGTCGCTGAAGCTTTCTTT.

The sample holds one count of this clone. V usage is TRBV25-1 and J usage is TRBJ2-5; 8 bases fit TRBD1. Unmatched junction bases numbered 5, after V lost 10 bases and J lost 4 bases. The CDR3 runs to 12 residues. The germline gives CDR1 MGHDK, CDR2 SYGVNS. CDR3: CATRGTGETQYF. The CDR3 coding sequence is TGTGCCACCAGGGGGACAGGAGAGACCCAGTACTTC.

There are many counts of this clone. The sample carries other DNA sequences with the same CDR3. V is TRBV28 and J is TRBJ1-5; the D gene is possibly TRBD1 (6 bases). CDR1 is MDHEN and CDR2 is SYDVKM in the germline V gene. The V and J ends lost 3 bases and 2 bases respectively, with 8 bases between them. The CDR3 length is 14 residues. This CDR3 reads CASSFWTGNQPQHF. The CDR3 coding sequence is TGTGCCAGCAGTTTCTGGACAGGCAATCAGCCCCAGCATTTT.

This sequence joins TRBV28 and TRBJ2-1; TRBD2 matches 12 bases. There are 15 residues in the CDR3. Trimming removed 7 bases from V and 5 bases from J; junction bases left unmatched: 6. Germline CDR1 and CDR2: MDHEN and SYDVKM. The CDR3 DNA reads as TGTGCCAGCACCTCGACTAGCGGGAGCCACAATGAGCAGTTCTTC. This sequence encodes CASTSTSGSHNEQFF.

The chain employs TRBV29-1 and TRBJ2-5; D possibly corresponds to TRBD1 (5 bases). This CDR3 region has 12 residues. The V end lost 7 bases, the J end lost 2 bases, and 11 bases lay between the germline ends. CDR1 is SQVTM, CDR2 ANQGSEA, per germline. The CDR3 protein is CSADRQQETQYF. As DNA, the CDR3 is TGCAGCGCCGACAGACAACAAGAGACCCAGTACTTC.

J is TRBJ2-7 and V is TRBV5-1, with TRBD2 matching 14 bases. The junction had 8 bases not matched to a gene; V was cut back by 4 bases and J by 8 bases. Germline V gene lookup returns CDR1 SGHRS and CDR2 YFSETQ. CDR3 length equals 15 residues. The CDR3 bases are TGCGCCAGCAGCGTCGGGACTAGCGGGAGTAGCAAGCAGTACTTC. Translated: CASSVGTSGSSKQYF. The full variable domain, rest sourced from reference TRBV5-1 and TRBJ2-7, is KAGVTQTPRYLIKTRGQQVTLSCSPISGHRSVSWYQQTPGQGLQFLFEYFSETQRNKGNFPGRFSGRQFSNSRSEMNVSTLELGDSALYLCASSVGTSGSSKQYFGPGTRLTVT.

This clone came up a few times. The genes are TRBV5-1 and TRBJ1-1, with D possibly being TRBD1 (5 bases). The germline V gene has CDR1 SGHRS and CDR2 YFSETQ. This CDR3 comprises 15 residues. Trimming took off 4 bases at V and 8 bases at J, with 21 bases between the two ends. CDR3 in amino acids: CASSLFDRDEKEAFF. DNA of the CDR3: TGCGCCAGCAGCCTTTTCGACAGAGACGAGAAGGAAGCTTTCTTT.

The gene calls are TRBV5-1 and TRBJ2-3, with no clear D. The germline V and J ends were trimmed by 0 bases and 0 bases, with 11 bases remaining between them. Germline V gene sequence: CDR1 SGHRS, CDR2 YFSETQ. This CDR3 spans 16 amino acids. The CDR3 DNA reads as TGCGCCAGCAGCTTGGCGCCAGGAACTAGCACAGATACGCAGTATTTT. Amino acids: CASSLAPGTSTDTQYF.

The chain links TRBV6-5 to TRBJ1-4; a possible D gene is TRBD1 (6 bases). The V end was cut by 10 bases, the J end by 0 bases, with 9 bases between. Germline V gene lookup returns CDR1 MNHEY and CDR2 SVGAGI. CDR3 size: 13 residues. The CDR3 spells CATRTATNEKLFF. The DNA for the CDR3 is TGTGCCACGCGGACAGCAACTAATGAAAAACTGTTTTTT.

Details on this clone: One junction end disagrees with the germline gene, perhaps due to a read error. The chain is built from TRBV4-2 and TRBJ2-3; no clear D gene. The V gene's germline CDR1 is LGHNA and CDR2 YNFKEQ. This CDR3 comprises 15 residues. The CDR3 loop reads CASSQMARSTDTPYF. For the CDR3, the DNA is TGTGCCAGCAGCCAAATGGCCCGGAGCACAGATACGCCGTATTTT.

The CDR3, as DNA: TGTGCCAGCAGCACAACTAGCGGGAGGATCTACGAGCAGTACTTC. The encoded protein is CASSTTSGRIYEQYF. The rearrangement uses TRBV7-9 and TRBJ2-7, with 12 positions matching TRBD2. CDR1 and CDR2 (germline): SEHNR, FQNEAQ (reference sequence). The CDR3 loop spans 15 amino acids. V lost 5 bases, J lost 3 bases, and 5 bases stayed unmatched.

The rearrangement links TRBV10-1 to TRBJ1-2; a possible D gene is TRBD1 (5 bases). Germline assignment: CDR1 WNHNN and CDR2 SYGVQD (reference sequence). Trimming left V 5 bases short and J 7 bases short, with 14 bases between. The CDR3 totals 13 residues. This CDR3 reads CASSSDRTGGYTF. The CDR3 DNA is TGCGCCAGCAGTTCAGACAGAACGGGTGGCTACACCTTC.

V usage is TRBV11-2 and J usage is TRBJ2-1; 9 bases fit TRBD2. V shed 5 bases, J shed 2 bases, and the junction held 10 bases outside the gene matches. This CDR3 has 17 residues. Germline lookup yields CDR1 SGHAT and CDR2 FQNNGV. CDR3 bases: TGTGCCAGCAGCGGAGGCGGGCTAGCGGGAACCTACAATGAGCAGTTCTTC. Translated: CASSGGGLAGTYNEQFF.

V and J are TRBV10-3 and TRBJ1-2; 8 positions agree with TRBD1. This CDR3 is built from 14 residues. J was trimmed by 4 bases and V by 2 bases; bases with no gene match: 3. Germline V lookup: CDR1 ENHRY, CDR2 SYGVKD. The CDR3 spells CAISEGQGLYGYTF. CDR3 nucleotides: TGTGCCATCAGTGAGGGACAGGGACTCTATGGCTACACCTTC.